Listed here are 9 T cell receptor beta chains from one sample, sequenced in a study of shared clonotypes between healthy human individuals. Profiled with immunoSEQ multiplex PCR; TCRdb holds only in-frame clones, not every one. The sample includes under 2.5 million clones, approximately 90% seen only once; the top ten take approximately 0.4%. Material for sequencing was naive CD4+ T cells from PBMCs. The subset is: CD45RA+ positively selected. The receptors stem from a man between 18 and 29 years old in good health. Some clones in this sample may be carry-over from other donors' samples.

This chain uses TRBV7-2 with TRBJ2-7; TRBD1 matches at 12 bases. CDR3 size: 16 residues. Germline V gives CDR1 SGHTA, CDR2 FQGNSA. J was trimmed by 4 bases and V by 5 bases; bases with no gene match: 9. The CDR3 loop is CASSLPRGQGAYEQYF. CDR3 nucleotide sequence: TGTGCCAGCAGCCTTCCGAGGGGACAGGGGGCTTACGAGCAGTACTTC. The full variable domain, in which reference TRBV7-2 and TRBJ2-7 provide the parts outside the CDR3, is GAGVSQSPSNKVTEKGKDVELRCDPISGHTALYWYRQSLGQGLEFLIYFQGNSAPDKSGLPSDRFSAERTGGSVSTLTIQRTQQEDSAVYLCASSLPRGQGAYEQYFGPGTRLTVT.

CDR3 in amino acids: CASSLGATGSRDTEAFF. For the CDR3, the DNA is TGTGCCAGCAGCTTAGGGGCCACAGGGTCCCGGGACACTGAAGCTTTCTTT. This chain joins TRBV7-2 and TRBJ1-1, with TRBD1 as a possible D gene (6 bases). The CDR3 has 17 amino acids. CDR1 and CDR2 (germline): SGHTA, FQGNSA. V was pared by 1 base and J by 3 bases, with 18 bases between.

The CDR3 DNA is TGCGCCAGCAGCCTAGGGGGCACCAGCCCCATTCAGTACTTC. Its protein product is CASSLGGTSPIQYF. The gene calls are TRBV4-1 and TRBJ2-4, with 7 nucleotides matching TRBD1. Germline V gives CDR1 MGHRA, CDR2 YSYEKL. V lost 4 bases and J lost 9; bases outside the gene matches: 9. The CDR3 loop spans 14 amino acids.

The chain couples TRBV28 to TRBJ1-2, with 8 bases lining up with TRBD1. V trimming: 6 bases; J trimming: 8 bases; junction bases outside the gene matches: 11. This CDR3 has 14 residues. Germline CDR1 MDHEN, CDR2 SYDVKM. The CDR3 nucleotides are TGTGCCAGCAGGAGGACAGGGAAATTAGGAGGCTACACCTTC. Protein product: CASRRTGKLGGYTF.

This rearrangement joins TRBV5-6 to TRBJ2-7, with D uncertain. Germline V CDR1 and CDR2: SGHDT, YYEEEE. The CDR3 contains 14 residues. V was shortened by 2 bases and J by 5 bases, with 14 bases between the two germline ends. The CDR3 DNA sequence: TGTGCCAGCAGCTTTGTCCCGGGCGCCGACGAGCAGTACTTC. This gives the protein CASSFVPGADEQYF.

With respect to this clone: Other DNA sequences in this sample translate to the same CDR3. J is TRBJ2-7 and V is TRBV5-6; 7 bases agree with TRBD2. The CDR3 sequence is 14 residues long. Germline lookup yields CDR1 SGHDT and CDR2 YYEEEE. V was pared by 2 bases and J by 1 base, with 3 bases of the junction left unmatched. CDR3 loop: CASSLAGQSYEQYF. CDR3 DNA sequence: TGTGCCAGCAGCTTAGCGGGGCAGTCCTACGAGCAGTACTTC.

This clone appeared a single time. The DNA for the CDR3 is TGCGCCAGCAGCCCGGGGATTGTGTACAATGAGCAGTTCTTC. Translating gives CASSPGIVYNEQFF. The chain is built from TRBV5-1 and TRBJ2-1, with D tentatively TRBD2 (5 bases). The germline V gene encodes CDR1 SGHRS and CDR2 YFSETQ. This CDR3 has 14 amino acids. Deletions cut 4 bases from V and 4 bases from J, with 12 bases between.

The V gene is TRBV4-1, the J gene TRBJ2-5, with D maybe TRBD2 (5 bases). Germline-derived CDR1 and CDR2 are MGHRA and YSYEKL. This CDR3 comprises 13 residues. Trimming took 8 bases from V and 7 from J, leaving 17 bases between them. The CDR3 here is CASSGPRAGTQYF. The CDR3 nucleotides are TGCGCCAGCTCAGGACCGAGGGCAGGGACCCAGTACTTC.

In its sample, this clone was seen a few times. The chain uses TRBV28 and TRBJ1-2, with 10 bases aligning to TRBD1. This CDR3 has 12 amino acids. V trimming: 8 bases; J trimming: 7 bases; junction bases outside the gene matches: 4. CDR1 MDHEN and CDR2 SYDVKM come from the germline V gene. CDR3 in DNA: TGTGCCAGCGGGACAGGGGCGTCTGGCTACACCTTC. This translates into CASGTGASGYTF.